The rows below give T cell receptor beta chains drawn from one sample of a study of CD8+CD57+ T cells in acquired aplastic anemia. TCRdb used MiXCR to reprocess the reads, holding one entry per CDR3 protein. The sample holds 170,000 or so distinct CDR3 sequences, around 52% seen once. Input material: sorted CD4+, CD8+, or CD8+CD57+ T cells (not recorded which) from PBMCs. These TCRs come from a human donor with aplastic anemia. The CDR3 runs from the conserved cysteine through the conserved F or W. The D gene is left open where the match is weak. The size entry is marked missing in some rows and otherwise reads once, few, many or a size class.

clone_size j_call d_call v_call cdr3_aa cdr3_nt
NA TRBJ1-1 NA TRBV12-3/TRBV12-4 CASSLLAEMNTEAFF TGTGCCAGCAGCTTACTCGCTGAGATGAACACTGAAGCTTTCTTT
NA TRBJ2-5 NA TRBV5-4 CASSPDGAEQETQYF TGTGCCAGCAGCCCTGATGGGGCCGAACAAGAGACCCAGTACTTC
NA TRBJ1-1 TRBD1 TRBV12-3/TRBV12-4 CASRKRTGTEAFF TGTGCCAGCAGAAAAAGGACAGGGACTGAAGCTTTCTTT
NA TRBJ1-6 TRBD1 TRBV7-9 CASSLARTGYSPLHF TGTGCCAGCAGCTTAGCCCGGACAGGGTATTCACCCCTCCACTTT
NA TRBJ2-1 TRBD1 TRBV10-3 CAISPGQGDNEQFF TGTGCCATCAGCCCGGGACAGGGGGACAATGAGCAGTTCTTC
NA TRBJ2-7 NA TRBV19 CASRQTGGYGVAYEQYF TGTGCCAGTAGACAGACAGGCGGCTACGGGGTGGCCTACGAGCAGTACTTC
NA TRBJ2-1 NA TRBV12-3/TRBV12-4 CASSWDGGEQFF TGTGCCAGCAGTTGGGATGGTGGTGAGCAGTTCTTC
once TRBJ2-5 NA TRBV20-1 CSAIRGGRETQYF TGCAGTGCTATTAGGGGGGGTCGAGAGACCCAGTACTTC
once TRBJ1-2 NA TRBV2 CASRRGAGDNYGYTF TGTGCCAGCAGGAGGGGGGCAGGAGATAACTATGGCTACACCTTC
NA TRBJ2-1 NA TRBV25-1 CASNRDSGWDSEQFF TGTGCCAGCAACAGGGACAGCGGGTGGGACAGTGAGCAGTTCTTC
NA TRBJ2-3 TRBD2 TRBV12-3/TRBV12-4 CASSFRRKRDQTTDTQYF TGTGCCAGCAGTTTCAGGCGAAAGCGGGATCAAACCACAGATACGCAGTATTTT
NA TRBJ2-5 NA TRBV20-1 CSARSAGDGQETQYF TGCAGTGCTAGGAGTGCAGGGGACGGCCAAGAGACCCAGTACTTC
many TRBJ1-1 NA TRBV5-1 CASSLAVNTEAFF TGCGCCAGCAGCTTGGCGGTAAACACTGAAGCTTTCTTT
many TRBJ2-1 TRBD2 TRBV5-1 CASSLAASGHNEQFF TGCGCCAGCAGCTTGGCAGCTAGCGGCCACAATGAGCAGTTCTTC
many TRBJ1-3 TRBD1 TRBV29-1 CSVEDPMTGEENTIYF TGCAGCGTTGAAGATCCTATGACAGGGGAGGAAAACACCATATATTTT
NA TRBJ2-7 NA TRBV5-6 CASSPNTGYEQYF TGTGCCAGCAGCCCGAACACGGGTTACGAGCAGTACTTC
NA TRBJ1-2 NA TRBV24-1 CATSDHHDGYGYTF TGTGCCACCAGTGATCATCATGACGGCTATGGCTACACCTTC
many TRBJ1-1 NA TRBV7-2 CASSSRTDIDTEAFF TGTGCCAGCAGCTCCCGGACGGACATCGACACTGAAGCTTTCTTT
NA TRBJ1-6 NA TRBV7-9 CASSSQAFNSPLHF TGTGCCAGCAGCTCACAGGCCTTTAATTCACCCCTCCACTTT
many TRBJ2-1 NA TRBV2 CASSRAGEGYNEQFF TGTGCCAGCAGCCGCGCAGGGGAAGGTTACAATGAGCAGTTCTTC
NA TRBJ1-6 NA TRBV7-2 CASSAHRDSPLHF TGTGCCAGCAGCGCCCACAGGGATTCACCCCTCCACTTT
many TRBJ1-6 NA TRBV25-1 CASSEDSYNSPLHF TGTGCCAGCAGTGAGGACTCCTATAATTCACCCCTCCACTTT
NA TRBJ2-3 NA TRBV20-1 CSARDYSRVPSTDTQYF TGCAGTGCTAGAGATTATAGTCGGGTTCCTAGCACAGATACGCAGTATTTT
many TRBJ1-1 TRBD1 TRBV2 CASMHLGQGKPEAFF TGTGCCAGCATGCACCTGGGACAGGGAAAGCCTGAAGCTTTCTTT
NA TRBJ2-1 NA TRBV2 CASSEWWSNEQFF TGTGCCAGCAGTGAATGGTGGTCAAATGAGCAGTTCTTC
many TRBJ2-7 NA TRBV6-1 CASSEVAVRAYEQYF TGTGCCAGCAGTGAAGTGGCAGTTAGGGCCTACGAGCAGTACTTC
NA TRBJ2-7 TRBD1 TRBV20-1 CSARGDRGGEQYF TGCAGTGCACGAGGGGACAGGGGGGGTGAGCAGTACTTC
NA TRBJ2-7 TRBD1 TRBV2 CASSPDRDWSEQYF TGTGCCAGCAGCCCGGACAGGGACTGGTCCGAGCAGTACTTC
many TRBJ2-1 NA TRBV11-1 CASSGLIISSYNEQFF TGTGCCAGCTCTGGACTTATCATTTCCTCCTACAATGAGCAGTTCTTC
once TRBJ2-1 NA TRBV4-1 CASSQEGNEQFF TGCGCCAGCAGCCAAGAGGGGAATGAGCAGTTCTTC
NA TRBJ1-2 NA TRBV14 CASSQGNRDMPYTF TGTGCCAGCAGCCAGGGAAACAGGGACATGCCGTACACCTTC
NA TRBJ2-1 NA TRBV9 CASSSWKLGDEQFF TGTGCCAGCAGCTCTTGGAAACTAGGCGATGAGCAGTTCTTC
NA TRBJ1-4 NA TRBV12-3/TRBV12-4 CASRPDRIYEKLFF TGTGCCAGCAGGCCAGACAGGATATATGAAAAACTGTTCTTT
NA TRBJ2-3 TRBD2 TRBV5-1 CASSARFSGLARLSTDTQYF TGCGCCAGCAGCGCAAGATTTTCGGGACTAGCGAGATTGAGCACAGATACGCAGTATTTT
NA TRBJ2-6 NA TRBV29-1 CSVGTLARGPGANVLTF TGCAGCGTCGGGACACTGGCGAGGGGCCCTGGGGCCAACGTCCTGACTTTC
NA TRBJ2-3 NA TRBV9 CASSLSGTPDTQYF TGTGCCAGCAGCCTTAGCGGCACCCCAGATACGCAGTATTTT
few TRBJ2-3 NA TRBV7-2 CASSLHTDTQYF TGTGCCAGCAGCCTACACACAGATACGCAGTATTTT
once TRBJ1-2 NA TRBV19 CASTPTTVYGYTF TGTGCCAGTACTCCAACGACAGTCTATGGCTACACCTTC
few TRBJ2-3 NA TRBV29-1 CSVDNPDTQYF TGCAGCGTTGACAACCCGGATACGCAGTATTTT
NA TRBJ2-5 TRBD2 TRBV5-1 CASSLDRGVQETQYF TGCGCCAGCAGCTTGGATCGGGGGGTGCAAGAGACCCAGTACTTC
NA TRBJ2-2 NA TRBV24-1 CATSRYTGELFF TGTGCCACCAGTAGATACACCGGGGAGCTGTTTTTT
NA TRBJ2-1 TRBD2 TRBV10-3 CAISEMVAGVRYNEQFF TGTGCCATCAGTGAGATGGTTGCGGGAGTCCGTTACAATGAGCAGTTCTTC
NA TRBJ1-1 TRBD1 TRBV7-3 CASGEGARVAEAFF TGTGCCAGCGGGGAGGGGGCGCGAGTCGCTGAAGCTTTCTTT
NA TRBJ2-1 NA TRBV19 CASSSRTGIPSYNEQFF TGTGCCAGTAGTTCCCGGACGGGGATTCCCTCCTACAATGAGCAGTTCTTC
NA TRBJ2-5 TRBD1 TRBV20-1 CSAGTGRRGETQYF TGCAGTGCAGGGACAGGGAGAAGGGGGGAGACCCAGTACTTC
NA TRBJ2-1 NA TRBV12-3/TRBV12-4 CASSSLQGQFF TGTGCCAGCAGTTCTTTACAGGGGCAGTTCTTC
many TRBJ1-2 NA TRBV6-7 CAERRARGYTF TGTGCCGAAAGGAGGGCAAGAGGCTACACCTTC
many TRBJ1-2 TRBD1 TRBV20-1 CSARGQGTYGYTF TGCAGTGCTAGAGGACAGGGAACCTATGGCTACACCTTC
NA TRBJ2-5 NA TRBV7-3 CASGTGETQYF TGTGCCAGCGGAACGGGAGAGACCCAGTACTTC
many TRBJ2-7 NA TRBV6-1 CASSEALGRFYEQYF TGTGCCAGCAGTGAAGCGCTCGGGCGGTTCTACGAGCAGTACTTC
many TRBJ2-7 TRBD1 TRBV19 CASSMGQATYEQYF TGTGCCAGTAGTATGGGACAGGCTACCTACGAGCAGTACTTC
NA TRBJ2-3 TRBD2 TRBV29-1 CSVGGAGGQDTQYF TGCAGCGTTGGAGGAGCGGGGGGACAGGATACGCAGTATTTT
NA TRBJ2-6 TRBD2 TRBV19 CASSRGGGANVLTF TGTGCCAGTAGTAGGGGGGGTGGGGCCAACGTCCTGACTTTC
NA TRBJ2-7 NA TRBV9 CASSVEPQSEQYF TGTGCCAGCAGCGTAGAGCCGCAAAGCGAGCAGTACTTC
NA TRBJ2-7 TRBD2 TRBV27 CASRLGGAREGEQYF TGTGCCAGCAGGCTAGGGGGCGCGCGGGAGGGCGAGCAGTACTTC
many TRBJ2-2 NA TRBV7-9 CASSFLTGELFF TGTGCCAGCAGCTTTCTGACCGGGGAGCTGTTTTTT
NA TRBJ2-7 TRBD2 TRBV2 CASWIAGLTYEQYF TGTGCCAGCTGGATAGCGGGACTGACCTACGAGCAGTACTTC
NA TRBJ2-7 NA TRBV7-8 CASSLGDYEQYF TGTGCCAGCTCATTGGGGGACTACGAGCAGTACTTC
many TRBJ2-5 NA TRBV20-1 CSAREETQYF TGCAGTGCTAGAGAAGAGACCCAGTACTTC